This T cell receptor beta chain was obtained from a study of response to subunit inactivated influenza vaccine. MiXCR, run by TCRdb on the RT-PCR reads, gives a single entry per CDR3 protein. The table includes a few hundred thousand distinct CDR3 sequences, just over 20% detected once. As to this clonotype: The antigen is not known.

CDR1 is SGHKS and CDR2 is YYEKEE in the germline V gene (reference sequence). Deletions cut 4 bases from V and 3 bases from J, with 12 bases between. The CDR3 covers 14 residues. General study points: With each seasonal influenza vaccination, the authors suggested, few new T cells are recruited.

The input for sequencing was PBMCs from blood, taken about 19 months after vaccination. The sequence was collected from a man between 50 and 69 years old who received an inactivated influenza vaccine. V gene TRBV5-5 combines with J gene TRBJ2-3; D unresolved. CDR3 nucleotides: TGTGCCAGCAGCGAAACAATTTCAACAGATACGCAGTATTTT. Translated: CASSETISTDTQYF.